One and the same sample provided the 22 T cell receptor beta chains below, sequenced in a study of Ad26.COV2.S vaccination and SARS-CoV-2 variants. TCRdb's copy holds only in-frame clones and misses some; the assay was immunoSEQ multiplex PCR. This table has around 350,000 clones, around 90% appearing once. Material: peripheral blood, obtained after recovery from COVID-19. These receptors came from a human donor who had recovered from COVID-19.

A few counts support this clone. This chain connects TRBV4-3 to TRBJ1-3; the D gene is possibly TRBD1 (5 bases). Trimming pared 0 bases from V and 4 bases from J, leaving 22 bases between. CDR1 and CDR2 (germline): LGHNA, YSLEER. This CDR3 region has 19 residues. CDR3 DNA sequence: TGCGCCAGCAGCCAAGATCTTCCCCGGGACCCAGACGGCGGAAACACCATATATTTT. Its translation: CASSQDLPRDPDGGNTIYF.

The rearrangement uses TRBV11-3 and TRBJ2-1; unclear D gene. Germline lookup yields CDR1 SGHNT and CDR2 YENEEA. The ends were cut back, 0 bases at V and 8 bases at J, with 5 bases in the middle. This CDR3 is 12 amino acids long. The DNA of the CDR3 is TGTGCCAGCAGCTTAGATCAAGATGAGCAGTTCTTC. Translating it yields CASSLDQDEQFF.

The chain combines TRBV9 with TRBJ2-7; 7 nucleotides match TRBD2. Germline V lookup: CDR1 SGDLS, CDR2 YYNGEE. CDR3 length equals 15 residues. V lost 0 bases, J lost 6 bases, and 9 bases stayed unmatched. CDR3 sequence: CASSVDGLGAREQYF. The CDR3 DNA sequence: TGTGCCAGCAGCGTAGATGGACTAGGGGCACGCGAGCAGTACTTC.

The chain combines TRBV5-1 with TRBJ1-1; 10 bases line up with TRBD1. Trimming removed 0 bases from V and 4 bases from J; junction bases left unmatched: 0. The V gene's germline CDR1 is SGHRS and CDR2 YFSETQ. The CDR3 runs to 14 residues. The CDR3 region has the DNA TGCGCCAGCAGCTTGGGACAGGGGGCCACTGAAGCTTTCTTT. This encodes CASSLGQGATEAFF.

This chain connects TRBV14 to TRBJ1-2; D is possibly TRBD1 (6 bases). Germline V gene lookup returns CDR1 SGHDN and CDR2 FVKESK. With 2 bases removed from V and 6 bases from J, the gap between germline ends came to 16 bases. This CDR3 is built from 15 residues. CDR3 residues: CASSQKGGWVDGYTF. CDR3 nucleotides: TGTGCCAGCAGCCAAAAAGGGGGTTGGGTGGATGGCTACACCTTC.

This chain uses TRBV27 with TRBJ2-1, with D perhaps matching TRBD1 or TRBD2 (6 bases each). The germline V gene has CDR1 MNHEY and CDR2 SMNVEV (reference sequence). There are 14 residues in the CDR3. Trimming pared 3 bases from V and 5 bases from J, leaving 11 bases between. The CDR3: CASSFAGGHNEQFF. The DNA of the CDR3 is TGTGCCAGCAGTTTCGCCGGGGGCCACAATGAGCAGTTCTTC.

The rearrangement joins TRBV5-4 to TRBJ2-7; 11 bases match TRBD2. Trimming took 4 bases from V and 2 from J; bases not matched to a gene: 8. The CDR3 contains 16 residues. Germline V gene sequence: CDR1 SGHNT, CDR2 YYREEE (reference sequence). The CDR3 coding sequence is TGTGCCAGCAGCGGAACAGGGACTAGCGGACCCTACGAGCAGTACTTC. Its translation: CASSGTGTSGPYEQYF.

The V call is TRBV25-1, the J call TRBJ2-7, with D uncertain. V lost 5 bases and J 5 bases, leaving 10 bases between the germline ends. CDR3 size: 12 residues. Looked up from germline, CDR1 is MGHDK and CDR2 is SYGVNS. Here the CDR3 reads CASSLGRDEQYF. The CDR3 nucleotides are TGTGCCAGCAGTCTGGGAAGGGACGAGCAGTACTTC.

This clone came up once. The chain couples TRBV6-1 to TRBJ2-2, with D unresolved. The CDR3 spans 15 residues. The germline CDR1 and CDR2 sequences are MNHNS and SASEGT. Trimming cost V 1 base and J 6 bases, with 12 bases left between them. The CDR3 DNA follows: TGTGCCAGCAGTGAAGGACACGGGTCATCCGGGGAGCTGTTTTTT. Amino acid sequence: CASSEGHGSSGELFF.

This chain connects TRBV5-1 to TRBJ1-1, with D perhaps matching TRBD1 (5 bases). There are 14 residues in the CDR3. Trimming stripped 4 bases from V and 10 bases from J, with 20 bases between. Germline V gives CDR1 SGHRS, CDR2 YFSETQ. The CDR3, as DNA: TGCGCCAGCAGCCAACGGGACGGGCGTGGTGTAGCTTTCTTT. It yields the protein CASSQRDGRGVAFF.

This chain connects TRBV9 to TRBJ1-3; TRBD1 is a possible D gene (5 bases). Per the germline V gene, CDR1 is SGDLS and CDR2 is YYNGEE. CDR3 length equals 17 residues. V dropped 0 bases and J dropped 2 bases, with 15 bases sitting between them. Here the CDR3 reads CASSVAFAGRTGNTIYF. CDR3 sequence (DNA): TGTGCCAGCAGCGTAGCTTTTGCAGGGCGAACTGGAAACACCATATATTTT.

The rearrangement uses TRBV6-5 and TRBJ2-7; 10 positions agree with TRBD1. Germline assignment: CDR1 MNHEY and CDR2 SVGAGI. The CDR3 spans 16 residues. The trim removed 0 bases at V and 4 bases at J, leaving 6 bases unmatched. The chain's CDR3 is CASSYSGQGLGYEQYF. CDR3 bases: TGTGCCAGCAGTTACTCGGGACAGGGGTTGGGATACGAGCAGTACTTC.

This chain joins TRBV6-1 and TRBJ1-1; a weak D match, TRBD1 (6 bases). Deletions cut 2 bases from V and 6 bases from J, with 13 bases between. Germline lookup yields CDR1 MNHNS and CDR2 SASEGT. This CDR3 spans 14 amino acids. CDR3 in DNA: TGTGCCAGCAGTGAAAGGCCAGGGGAGTCTGAAGCTTTCTTT. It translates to CASSERPGESEAFF.

The CDR3 region has the DNA TGTGCCAGCAGCCAAGCGGGCTCCTACGAGCAGTACTTC. This gives the protein CASSQAGSYEQYF. The chain has TRBV3-1 (or the pseudogene TRBV3-2) and TRBJ2-7; no reliable D call. This CDR3 has 13 residues. With 1 base removed from V and 0 bases from J, the gap between germline ends came to 4 bases. The germline V gene has CDR1 LGHDT and CDR2 YNNKEL (reference sequence).

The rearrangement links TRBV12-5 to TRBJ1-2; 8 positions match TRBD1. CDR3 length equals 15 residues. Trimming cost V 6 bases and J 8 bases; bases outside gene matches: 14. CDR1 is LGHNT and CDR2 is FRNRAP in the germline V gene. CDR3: CASGLSDRALGGYTF. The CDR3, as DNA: TGTGCTAGTGGCTTATCGGACAGGGCCCTTGGAGGCTACACCTTC.

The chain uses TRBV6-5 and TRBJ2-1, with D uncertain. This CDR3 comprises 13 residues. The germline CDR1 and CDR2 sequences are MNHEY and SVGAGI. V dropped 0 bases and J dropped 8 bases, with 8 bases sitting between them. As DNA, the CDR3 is TGTGCCAGCAGTTACTCTAGGGTTGATGAGCAGTTCTTC. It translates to CASSYSRVDEQFF.

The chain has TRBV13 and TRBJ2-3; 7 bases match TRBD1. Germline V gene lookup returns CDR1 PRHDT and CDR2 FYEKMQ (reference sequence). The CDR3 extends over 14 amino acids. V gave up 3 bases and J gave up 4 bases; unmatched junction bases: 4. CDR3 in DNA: TGTGCCAGCAGCTTTAGTAGGGGGCCAGATACGCAGTATTTT. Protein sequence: CASSFSRGPDTQYF.

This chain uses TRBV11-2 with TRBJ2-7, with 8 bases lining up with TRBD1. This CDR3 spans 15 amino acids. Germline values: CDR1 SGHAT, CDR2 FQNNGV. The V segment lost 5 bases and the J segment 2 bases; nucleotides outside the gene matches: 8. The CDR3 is CASSPDGTGAYEQYF. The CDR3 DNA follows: TGTGCCAGCAGCCCAGACGGGACAGGAGCCTACGAGCAGTACTTC.

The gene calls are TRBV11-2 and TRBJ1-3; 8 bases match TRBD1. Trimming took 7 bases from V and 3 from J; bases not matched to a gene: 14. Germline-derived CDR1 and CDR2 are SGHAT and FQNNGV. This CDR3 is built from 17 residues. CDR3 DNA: TGTGCCAGCACCCTCGGGGCAGGGGGCGCGATTGGAAACACCATATATTTT. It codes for CASTLGAGGAIGNTIYF.

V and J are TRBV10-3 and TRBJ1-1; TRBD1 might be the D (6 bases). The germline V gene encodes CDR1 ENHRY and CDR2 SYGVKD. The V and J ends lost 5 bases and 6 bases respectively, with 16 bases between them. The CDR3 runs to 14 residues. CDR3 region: CAISTGSGPPEAFF. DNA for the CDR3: TGTGCCATCAGTACAGGGTCGGGTCCTCCTGAAGCTTTCTTT.

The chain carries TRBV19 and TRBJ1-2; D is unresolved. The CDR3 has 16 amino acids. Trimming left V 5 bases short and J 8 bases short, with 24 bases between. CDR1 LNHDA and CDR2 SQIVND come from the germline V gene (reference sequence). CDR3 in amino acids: CASSLRAQGSVLGYTF. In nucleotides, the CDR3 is TGTGCCAGTAGTCTAAGGGCCCAAGGATCAGTTTTAGGCTACACCTTC.

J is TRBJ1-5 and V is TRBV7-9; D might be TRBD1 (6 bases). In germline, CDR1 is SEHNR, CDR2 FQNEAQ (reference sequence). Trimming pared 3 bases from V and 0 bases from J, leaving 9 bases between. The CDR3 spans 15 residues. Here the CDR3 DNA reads TGTGCCAGCAGCTTCGAGGGGGGTAGCAATCAGCCCCAGCATTTT. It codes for CASSFEGGSNQPQHF.